A single sample gave rise to the 6 T cell receptor beta chains below, sequenced in a study of T cell changes during pregnancy in multiple sclerosis. Sequencing was performed with immunoSEQ multiplex PCR; in TCRdb, only in-frame clones are kept and a portion is missing. The table lists 130,000 or so clones, roughly 92% of them singletons. This material consisted of peripheral blood, taken before pregnancy. These receptors came from a female donor with multiple sclerosis, enrolled in a pregnancy study.

The rearrangement links TRBV6-5 to TRBJ2-1, with 8 bases fitting TRBD2. Germline CDR1 is MNHEY and CDR2 is SVGAGI. V lost 2 bases and J lost 5; bases outside the gene matches: 5. The CDR3 is made up of 15 amino acids. The CDR3 coding sequence is TGTGCCAGCAGTTACACAACTAGCGGACACAATGAGCAGTTCTTC. Translated: CASSYTTSGHNEQFF.

This chain connects TRBV5-4 to TRBJ2-3; the D gene is possibly TRBD1 (5 bases). The germline V gene encodes CDR1 SGHNT and CDR2 YYREEE (reference sequence). Deletions cut 0 bases from V and 3 bases from J, with 11 bases between. The CDR3 runs to 15 residues. The CDR3 sequence is CASSLDRLETDTQYF. DNA for the CDR3: TGTGCCAGCAGCTTGGACAGGTTAGAGACAGATACGCAGTATTTT.

This chain connects TRBV6-6 to TRBJ1-6, with D unclear. The CDR3 is made up of 12 amino acids. V lost 0 bases and J lost 8, with 2 bases in between. Germline CDR1 reads MNHNY; CDR2 reads SVGAGI (reference sequence). CDR3 loop: CASSYSDSPLHF. The CDR3 nucleotides read TGTGCCAGCAGTTACTCCGATTCACCCCTCCACTTT.

The gene calls are TRBV6-1 and TRBJ1-5; D might be TRBD1 (5 bases). The germline V gene encodes CDR1 MNHNS and CDR2 SASEGT. The V end lost 1 base, the J end lost 6 bases, and 10 bases lay between the germline ends. The CDR3 sequence is 14 residues long. CDR3 amino acids: CASSEDGGLQPQHF. Here the CDR3 DNA reads TGTGCCAGCAGTGAAGATGGGGGACTTCAGCCCCAGCATTTT.

The chain has TRBV10-3 and TRBJ2-5, with D tentatively TRBD1 (7 bases). CDR3 length: 12 residues. Germline lookup yields CDR1 ENHRY and CDR2 SYGVKD. Trimming took off 10 bases at V and 5 bases at J, with 14 bases between the two ends. Written as DNA, the CDR3 is TGTGCCACCAACAGGGGAGGCGAGACCCAGTACTTC. Translated: CATNRGGETQYF.

This clone was recorded only once. The J gene is TRBJ1-1, the V gene TRBV6-5; no definite D call. The germline V gene encodes CDR1 MNHEY and CDR2 SVGAGI. The V gene lost 6 bases and the J gene lost 1 base, with 6 bases spanning the gap. The CDR3 contains 12 residues. The CDR3 protein is CASRDSNTEAFF. The CDR3, as DNA: TGTGCCAGCAGGGACTCGAACACTGAAGCTTTCTTT.